This TCR beta chain was profiled in a study of blood T cell repertoires in COVID-19. Study context: Acute-phase and convalescent COVID-19 samples originated in the United States, Italy and Spain.

Per the germline V gene, CDR1 is MGHRA and CDR2 is YSYEKL. This CDR3 is built from 17 residues. V was pared by 0 bases and J by 4 bases, with 18 bases between. In the study's own analysis: Nucleated cell counts were estimated from reference gene primer amplification. Some clones are missing from TCRdb's copy, which holds only in-frame ones; the method was immunoSEQ multiplex PCR. V and J calls and clone size come straight from that table; D and trimming were deduced from the DNA. The profile shows about 170,000 clones, over 60% of them singletons. The source of this sequence is a man aged 55 to 69 with acute or convalescent COVID-19. The chain carries TRBV4-1 and TRBJ1-1, with D perhaps TRBD1 (6 bases). Sequenced sample: peripheral blood. The DNA of the CDR3 is TGCGCCAGCAGCCAAGATCCCGGGACGGGGGGCGTCACTGAAGCTTTCTTT. This translates into CASSQDPGTGGVTEAFF.